This T cell receptor beta chain was documented in a study of blood T cells in healthy people across ages. At the level of the study: Template switching retrieved approximately one barcoded beta molecule for each two T cells.

A second PCR, run for roughly 7 to 11 cycles, used a sample-barcoded 5' primer plus a J-beta primer mix. All samples gave at least 2.5 million CDR3-containing paired-end reads. TCRdb used MiXCR to reprocess the 5' RACE reads, holding one entry per CDR3 protein. The repertoire includes hundreds of thousands of distinct CDR3 sequences, about half of them detected once, and under 60% sits in the top ten. The V segment lost 5 bases and the J segment 10 bases; nucleotides outside the gene matches: 10. Per germline, CDR1 SGHAT and CDR2 FQNNGV. The CDR3 runs 16 residues. Sequenced input: blood. This rearrangement joins TRBV11-2 to TRBJ1-6, with 11 nucleotides matching TRBD1. This TCR came from a man between 60 and 75 years old in good health. The CDR3 region is CASSQLFGTGGSPLHF. DNA of the CDR3: TGTGCCAGCAGCCAACTCTTCGGGACAGGGGGATCACCCCTCCACTTT.